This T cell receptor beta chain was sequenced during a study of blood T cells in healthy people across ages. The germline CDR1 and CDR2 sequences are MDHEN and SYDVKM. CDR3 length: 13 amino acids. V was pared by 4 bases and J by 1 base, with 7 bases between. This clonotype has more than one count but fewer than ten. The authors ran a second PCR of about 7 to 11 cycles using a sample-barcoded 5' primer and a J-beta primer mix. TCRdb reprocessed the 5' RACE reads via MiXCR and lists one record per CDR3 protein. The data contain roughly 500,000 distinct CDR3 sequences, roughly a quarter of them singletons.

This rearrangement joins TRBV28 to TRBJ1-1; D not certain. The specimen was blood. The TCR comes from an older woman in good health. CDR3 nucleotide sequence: TGTGCCAGCAGTTGGGGTGAGAACACTGAAGCTTTCTTT. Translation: CASSWGENTEAFF.